Listed here are 26 T cell receptor beta chains from one sample, sequenced in a study of T cell responses to AZD1222 COVID-19 vaccine. The protocol was immunoSEQ multiplex PCR, while the TCRdb copy is restricted to in-frame clones and leaves out a portion. The sample holds over 150,000 clones; 80% to 90% are singletons and the top ten take roughly 11%. Sample: peripheral blood, taken 28 days after the second AZD1222 dose. The receptors derive from an adult who received the AZD1222 COVID-19 vaccine.

The chain has TRBV11-1 and TRBJ1-6, with 9 bases aligning to TRBD1. This CDR3 is 15 amino acids long. V lost 4 bases, J lost 7 bases, and 5 bases stayed unmatched. CDR1 and CDR2 from the germline V gene are SGHAT and FQDESV (reference sequence). The CDR3 is CASSSYRGPNSPLHF. The CDR3 DNA reads TGTGCCAGCAGCTCATACAGGGGGCCGAATTCACCCCTCCACTTT. The full variable domain, with the rest looked up from reference TRBV11-1 and TRBJ1-6, is EAEVAQSPRYKITEKSQAVAFWCDPISGHATLYWYRQILGQGPELLVQFQDESVVDDSQLPKDRFSAERLKGVDSTLKIQPAELGDSAMYLCASSSYRGPNSPLHFGNGTRLTVT.

The chain combines TRBV28 with TRBJ2-2, with D perhaps matching TRBD1 or TRBD2 (6 bases each). Germline lookup yields CDR1 MDHEN and CDR2 SYDVKM. The V end was cut by 4 bases, the J end by 5 bases, with 11 bases between. The length of the CDR3 is 14 residues. CDR3 sequence (DNA): TGTGCCAGCAGTTGGGGGGCGTTGACCGGGGAGCTGTTTTTT. This encodes CASSWGALTGELFF.

The chain carries TRBV7-2 and TRBJ2-1; 7 bases map to TRBD2. CDR1 SGHTA and CDR2 FQGNSA come from the germline V gene. V lost 0 bases to trimming and J lost 3 bases; unmatched junction nucleotides: 2. This CDR3 is built from 15 residues. CDR3 sequence: CASSLAPGGYNEQFF. In DNA form, the CDR3 reads TGTGCCAGCAGCTTAGCCCCGGGGGGCTACAATGAGCAGTTCTTC.

V is TRBV12-3 or TRBV12-4 and J is TRBJ1-1; the D gene is possibly TRBD1 (6 bases). The CDR3 is made up of 13 amino acids. V was clipped by 5 bases and J by 11 bases, with 18 bases between them. CDR3 in DNA: TGTGCCAGCAGTCGCGGACAAGGGGGGCGGGCTTTCTTT. Encoded protein: CASSRGQGGRAFF.

The rearrangement uses TRBV29-1 and TRBJ1-2; the match to TRBD1 covers 11 bases. The V gene end was trimmed by 8 bases and the J gene end by 3 bases; junction bases not matched to a gene: 8. The CDR3 is made up of 14 amino acids. Per germline, CDR1 SQVTM and CDR2 ANQGSEA. The CDR3 DNA is TGCAGCACTGCGCCGGGACAGGGGGACTATGGCTACACCTTC. As protein: CSTAPGQGDYGYTF.

Only one count was recorded for this clone. V is TRBV3-1 (or the pseudogene TRBV3-2) and J is TRBJ1-2; D is ambiguous. The germline V gene encodes CDR1 LGHDT and CDR2 YNNKEL (reference sequence). V was shortened by 0 bases and J by 8 bases, with 13 bases between the two germline ends. The length of the CDR3 is 14 residues. CDR3 bases: TGTGCCAGCAGCCAAGACCGTGGGAGTTCCGGCTACACCTTC. Protein sequence: CASSQDRGSSGYTF.

V and J are TRBV30 and TRBJ1-6; D perhaps matches TRBD1 (5 bases). CDR3 length: 17 residues. Germline values: CDR1 GTSNPN, CDR2 SVGIG (reference sequence). Trimming shortened V by 1 base and J by 0 bases, and 13 bases separated the two germline ends. In nucleotides, the CDR3 is TGTGCCTGGAGTGCTGGGACGGTGAGCTCCTATAATTCACCCCTCCACTTT. Translation gives CAWSAGTVSSYNSPLHF.

This chain links TRBV29-1 with TRBJ2-5; 11 bases fit TRBD1. This CDR3 is 12 amino acids long. Trimming at V came to 8 bases and at J to 5 bases, leaving 4 bases not matched to a gene. The germline V gene has CDR1 SQVTM and CDR2 ANQGSEA. The CDR3 DNA sequence: TGCAGCACCGGGACAGGGGGGGAGACCCAGTACTTC. Its protein is CSTGTGGETQYF. Supplemented by reference TRBV29-1 and TRBJ2-5, the full variable domain reads SAVISQKPSRDICQRGTSLTIQCQVDSQVTMMFWYRQQPGQSLTLIATANQGSEATYESGFVIDKFPISRPNLTFSTLTVSNMSPEDSSIYLCSTGTGGETQYFGPGTRLLVL.

V and J are TRBV9 and TRBJ2-7; D remains unclear. The CDR3 contains 15 residues. CDR1 and CDR2 from the germline V gene are SGDLS and YYNGEE. Trimming removed 3 bases from V and 0 bases from J, with 13 bases in between. CDR3 DNA: TGTGCCAGCAGCGCAAGAGAGTCCCTCTCCTACGAGCAGTACTTC. This sequence encodes CASSARESLSYEQYF.

The chain couples TRBV21-1 to TRBJ1-5; whether TRBD1, the table's D call, matches the DNA was not checked. TRBV21-1 is a documented pseudogene. CDR3 length equals 16 residues. The CDR3 here is CASSNRDRFPHQPQHF. The CDR3 DNA reads as TGTGCCAGCAGCAACCGGGACAGGTTCCCCCATCAGCCCCAGCATTTT.

V usage is TRBV7-2 and J usage is TRBJ1-2, with 7 nucleotides matching TRBD1. This CDR3 contains 14 residues. Germline V gene data show CDR1 as SGHTA and CDR2 as FQGNSA. Germline trimming cut 1 base from V and 6 bases from J; bases unmatched to any gene: 5. CDR3 residues: CASSLGRGQDGYTF. In DNA, the CDR3 is TGTGCCAGCAGCTTAGGTAGGGGGCAGGATGGCTACACCTTC.

The chain combines TRBV6-6 with TRBJ2-1; TRBD2 matches 11 bases. Germline lookup yields CDR1 MNHNY and CDR2 SVGAGI (reference sequence). The junction had 8 bases not matched to a gene; V was cut back by 2 bases and J by 8 bases. This CDR3 has 16 residues. In DNA, the CDR3 is TGTGCCAGCAGTTACCCTGCTAGCGGGGGGTTGGATGAGCAGTTCTTC. This codes for CASSYPASGGLDEQFF.

The V gene is TRBV7-9, the J gene TRBJ2-7; D call uncertain. The length of the CDR3 is 11 residues. Trimming removed 2 bases from V and 5 bases from J, with 4 bases in between. Germline CDR1 reads SEHNR; CDR2 reads FQNEAQ (reference sequence). CDR3 protein: CASSLKNEQYF. The CDR3 DNA reads as TGTGCCAGCAGCTTAAAAAACGAGCAGTACTTC.

On this clone: The junction shows a germline mismatch at one end, possibly a read error. The chain carries TRBV7-2 and TRBJ2-7; TRBD2 might be the D (6 bases). There are 18 residues in the CDR3. Germline-derived CDR1 and CDR2 are SGHTA and FQGNSA. The CDR3 sequence is CASSLERELGLTFYEQYF. CDR3 bases: TGTGCCAGCAGTTTAGAGAGAGAGTTGGGACTCACCTTCTACGAGCAGTACTTC.

V and J are TRBV7-9 and TRBJ2-7; 8 positions match TRBD1. Per germline, CDR1 SEHNR and CDR2 FQNEAQ (reference sequence). The CDR3 runs 15 residues. With V trimmed by 2 bases and J by 4 bases, 7 bases remained unmatched. The CDR3 region has the DNA TGTGCCAGCAGCTTACCCCAGGGGGCGGAATACGAGCAGTACTTC. It specifies CASSLPQGAEYEQYF.

There are a few counts of this clone. This chain uses TRBV27 with TRBJ2-7, with D perhaps being TRBD1 or TRBD2 (5 bases each). Germline CDR1 and CDR2: MNHEY and SMNVEV (reference sequence). The CDR3 has 20 amino acids. V was clipped by 5 bases and J by 2 bases, with 31 bases between them. This CDR3 reads CASSPPPGQGFLPGTYEQYF. The CDR3 DNA reads TGTGCCAGCAGTCCGCCCCCTGGACAAGGGTTTCTCCCGGGAACCTACGAGCAGTACTTC.

A few counts support this clone. The chain has TRBV11-2 and TRBJ2-7; D gene unclear. Germline V lookup: CDR1 SGHAT, CDR2 FQNNGV. The CDR3 consists of 14 residues. V lost 1 base and J 3 bases, leaving 10 bases between the germline ends. The CDR3 loop is CASSLAPALYEQYF. The CDR3 nucleotides are TGTGCCAGCAGCTTAGCCCCAGCCCTCTACGAGCAGTACTTC.

The V call is TRBV11-2, the J call TRBJ1-3; no reliable D call. This CDR3 comprises 14 residues. Germline-derived CDR1 and CDR2 are SGHAT and FQNNGV. Trimming cost V 4 bases and J 2 bases, with 9 bases left between them. CDR3 DNA: TGTGCCAGCAGCTCCAGTAAGACTGGAAACACCATATATTTT. It is translated as CASSSSKTGNTIYF.

The J gene is TRBJ1-4, the V gene TRBV7-2; TRBD1 is a possible D gene (5 bases). V lost 3 bases and J 3 bases, leaving 5 bases between the germline ends. From germline, CDR1 is SGHTA and CDR2 FQGNSA. The CDR3 spans 13 residues. The CDR3 DNA follows: TGTGCCAGCAGCTTGGGGGCTAATGAAAAACTGTTTTTT. It yields the protein CASSLGANEKLFF.

The chain employs TRBV19 and TRBJ2-3; a weak D match, TRBD2 (6 bases). The germline V gene encodes CDR1 LNHDA and CDR2 SQIVND (reference sequence). V was cut by 6 bases and J by 1 base, with 14 bases left in between. The CDR3 has 15 residues. This CDR3 is CASSPGTFGTDTQYF. The CDR3 DNA reads TGTGCCAGTAGCCCGGGGACTTTTGGCACAGATACGCAGTATTTT.

This clone was recorded once. V is TRBV18 and J is TRBJ2-7; possibly TRBD1 for D (6 bases). This CDR3 region has 17 residues. V dropped 6 bases and J dropped 6 bases, with 27 bases sitting between them. In germline, CDR1 is KGHSH, CDR2 LQKENI. CDR3 bases: TGTGCCAGCTCGACCATCAGGGTGGGGACACTTACGGGCGAGCAGTACTTC. Protein sequence: CASSTIRVGTLTGEQYF.

The chain combines TRBV27 with TRBJ2-7; TRBD2 is a possible D gene (5 bases). Per germline, CDR1 MNHEY and CDR2 SMNVEV (reference sequence). The CDR3 length is 13 residues. Trimming stripped 3 bases from V and 4 bases from J, with 10 bases between. The CDR3 spells CASSLGAVYEQYF. As DNA, the CDR3 is TGTGCCAGCAGTTTGGGAGCAGTTTACGAGCAGTACTTC.

V usage is TRBV24-1 and J usage is TRBJ1-1, with 9 positions matching TRBD1. The CDR3 extends over 15 amino acids. V lost 7 bases to trimming and J lost 3 bases; unmatched junction nucleotides: 8. Germline V gene lookup returns CDR1 KGHDR and CDR2 SFDVKD. CDR3 DNA: TGTGCCACCAGGGGGAGCAGACAGGGGGACACTGAAGCTTTCTTT. Protein sequence: CATRGSRQGDTEAFF.

The rearrangement uses TRBV6-5 and TRBJ2-1, with a tentative D call TRBD1 (7 bases). V was pared by 3 bases and J by 12 bases, with 12 bases between. Germline CDR1 and CDR2: MNHEY and SVGAGI. The CDR3 contains 12 residues. The DNA for the CDR3 is TGTGCCAGCAGTTATCCAGGGGGGCTGCAGTTCTTC. Translating gives CASSYPGGLQFF.

The chain has TRBV27 and TRBJ2-1; 8 nucleotides agree with TRBD1. The germline V gene encodes CDR1 MNHEY and CDR2 SMNVEV (reference sequence). Unmatched junction bases numbered 14, after V lost 6 bases and J lost 7 bases. CDR3 size: 16 residues. The CDR3 sequence is CASSSLQGAMGNEQFF. The DNA for the CDR3 is TGTGCCAGCAGCAGTCTTCAGGGGGCTATGGGGAATGAGCAGTTCTTC.

This clone showed up just a few times. The chain combines TRBV4-1 with TRBJ1-5; D call uncertain. Trimming took 0 bases from V and 4 from J, leaving 7 bases between them. The CDR3 has 14 residues. CDR1 and CDR2 from the germline V gene are MGHRA and YSYEKL. CDR3 in DNA: TGCGCCAGCAGCCAAGACCCGTTTAATCAGCCCCAGCATTTT. This translates into CASSQDPFNQPQHF.